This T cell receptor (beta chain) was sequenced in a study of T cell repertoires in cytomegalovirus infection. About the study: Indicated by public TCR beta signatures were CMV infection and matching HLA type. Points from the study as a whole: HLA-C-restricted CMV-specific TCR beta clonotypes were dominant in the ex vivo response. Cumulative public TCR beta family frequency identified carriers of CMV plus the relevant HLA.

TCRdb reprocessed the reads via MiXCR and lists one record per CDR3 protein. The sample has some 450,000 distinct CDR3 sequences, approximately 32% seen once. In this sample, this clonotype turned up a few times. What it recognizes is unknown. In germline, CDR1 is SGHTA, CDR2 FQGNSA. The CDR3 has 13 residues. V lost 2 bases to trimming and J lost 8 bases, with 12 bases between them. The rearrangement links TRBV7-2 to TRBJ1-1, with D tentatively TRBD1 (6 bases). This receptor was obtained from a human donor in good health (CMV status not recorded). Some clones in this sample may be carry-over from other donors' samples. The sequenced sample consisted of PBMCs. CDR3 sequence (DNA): TGTGCCAGCAGCTTACTTCTTGGGGGCGAAGCTTTCTTT. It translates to CASSLLLGGEAFF.